This TCR beta chain is drawn from a study of T cells in Graves' hyperthyroidism and ophthalmopathy. Amplification of TCR beta CDR3 regions was performed using RNA transcripts as template. A first-round RT-PCR of the TCR CDR3 used the HTBI primer set. A single record per CDR3 protein comes from TCRdb applying MiXCR to the multiplex PCR reads. The sample lists 640,000 or so distinct CDR3 sequences, 14% occurring once. Diagnosis rested on symptoms, serum thyroxine and TRAb, thyroid ultrasound, and orbital computed tomography. Trimming at V came to 3 bases and at J to 3 bases, leaving 6 bases not matched to a gene. This CDR3 is built from 17 residues. CDR1 is MNHNS, CDR2 SASEGT, per germline. Comment on this clonotype: A much larger clone differs from this one at a single base, so this may be a read error.

This sequence joins TRBV6-1 and TRBJ2-1, with 12 bases that match TRBD2. The receptor was derived from a young woman with Graves' ophthalmopathy. Material for sequencing was blood. Here the CDR3 DNA reads TGTGCCAGCAGTGAGGGTCGACTAGCGGGAGACTACAATGAGCAGTTCTTC. This sequence encodes CASSEGRLAGDYNEQFF.